Below are 10 T cell receptor beta chains sequenced from a single sample in a study of blood T cell repertoires in COVID-19. Measured with immunoSEQ multiplex PCR; TCRdb has only the in-frame clones, and not every one. The repertoire holds about 50,000 clones, approximately 85% seen once, with 15% to 17% in the top ten. Source material: peripheral blood. The receptors were sampled from a human donor in a cohort sampled during active COVID-19. The donor label of this sample is uncertain.

The chain joins TRBV10-2 to TRBJ1-5; TRBD1 is a possible D gene (5 bases). The CDR3 spans 13 residues. V was clipped by 0 bases and J by 6 bases, with 6 bases between them. From germline, CDR1 is WSHSY and CDR2 SAAADI. The CDR3 region is CASSESGAQPQHF. The CDR3 DNA is TGCGCCAGCAGTGAGTCAGGGGCTCAGCCCCAGCATTTT.

This clone was recorded only once. This sequence joins TRBV12-1 and TRBJ1-2; TRBD1 is the table's D call, not checked against the DNA. TRBV12-1 is tagged as a pseudogene. The CDR3 totals 17 residues. CDR3 residues: CASSSSPGARGGYGYTF. CDR3 in DNA: TGTGCCAGCAGCTCTTCCCCAGGGGCCAGGGGTGGCTATGGCTACACCTTC.

The chain couples TRBV29-1 to TRBJ2-1; 8 positions agree with TRBD2. CDR1 is SQVTM and CDR2 is ANQGSEA in the germline V gene. The CDR3 extends over 12 amino acids. DNA for the CDR3: TGCACGGGGGGGGACCCCTACAATGAGCAGTTCTTC. The encoded protein is CTGGDPYNEQFF.

The chain's CDR3 is CASSTWDRTTHERQYF. CDR3 DNA: TGTGCCAGCAGTACTTGGGACAGGACGACCCACGAGAGGCAGTACTTC. The V call is TRBV6-2 or TRBV6-3, the J call TRBJ2-7; 8 bases agree with TRBD1. Germline CDR1 and CDR2: MNHEY and SVGEGT. V dropped 5 bases and J dropped 9; count of bases not matched to a gene: 18. This CDR3 contains 16 residues.

The CDR3 loop reads CASSQVGASRTGNTIYF. DNA for the CDR3: TGTGCCAGCAGCCAAGTGGGGGCAAGTCGCACTGGAAACACCATATATTTT. The chain employs TRBV14 and TRBJ1-3; possibly TRBD1 for D (6 bases). This CDR3 comprises 17 residues. V was cut by 1 base and J by 2 bases, with 15 bases left in between. Looked up from germline, CDR1 is SGHDN and CDR2 is FVKESK.

V gene TRBV19 combines with J gene TRBJ1-6; tentative D call: TRBD1 (5 bases). Trimming took off 3 bases at V and 7 bases at J, with 13 bases between the two ends. CDR3 length equals 15 residues. Germline CDR1 and CDR2: LNHDA and SQIVND (reference sequence). The DNA of the CDR3 is TGTGCCAGTAGTATCCAGCGGGGCCTAAATTCACCCCTCCACTTT. Protein: CASSIQRGLNSPLHF.

V gene TRBV10-3 combines with J gene TRBJ2-5, with D possibly being TRBD1 (6 bases). Trimming cost V 4 bases and J 5 bases, with 11 bases left between them. Germline assignment: CDR1 ENHRY and CDR2 SYGVKD. This CDR3 spans 13 amino acids. Here the CDR3 reads CAISVQGGETQYF. For the CDR3, the DNA is TGTGCCATCAGTGTACAGGGCGGGGAGACCCAGTACTTC.

The chain links TRBV5-1 to TRBJ2-7, with 7 bases identical to TRBD1. Germline CDR1 reads SGHRS; CDR2 reads YFSETQ. V gave up 4 bases and J gave up 2 bases; unmatched junction bases: 12. The CDR3 length is 16 residues. CDR3 protein: CASSIRSGDRAYEQYF. The CDR3 DNA is TGCGCCAGCAGCATACGATCCGGGGACAGAGCCTACGAGCAGTACTTC.

The CDR3 sequence: CASSTGVGNYGYTF. The DNA for the CDR3 is TGTGCCAGCAGCACCGGGGTAGGGAACTATGGCTACACCTTC. V usage is TRBV5-4 and J usage is TRBJ1-2; D remains ambiguous. The CDR3 runs to 14 residues. CDR1 and CDR2 (germline): SGHNT, YYREEE (reference sequence). Trimming pared 4 bases from V and 2 bases from J, leaving 12 bases between.

The chain uses TRBV5-6 and TRBJ2-7; 9 bases match TRBD1. CDR1 is SGHDT, CDR2 YYEEEE, per germline. V dropped 1 base and J dropped 2; count of bases not matched to a gene: 7. The CDR3 has 16 residues. This CDR3 reads CASSLTGTGSPYEQYF. The CDR3 coding sequence is TGTGCCAGCAGCTTGACCGGGACAGGGTCCCCCTACGAGCAGTACTTC.